Listed below are T cell receptor beta chains from one sample, sequenced in a study of vaccination and CD4 T cells after COVID-19. The antigens for these receptors are not known. TCRdb analysed the PCR reads with MiXCR anew, one entry per CDR3 protein. The repertoire holds under 25,000 distinct CDR3 sequences, under 30% seen once, with approximately 11% in the top ten. Sample: cultured CD4+ T cells from blood. These receptors all stem from a human donor with COVID-19. CDR3s include the opening cysteine and the closing phenylalanine or tryptophan. Each record gives: clone size, J gene, D gene, V gene, CDR3 protein, CDR3 DNA. D genes are given only for firm matches. Part of the rows lack a size; the others show once, few, many or a class for expanded clones.

abundance: few
j_gene: TRBJ2-7
d_gene: TRBD1
v_gene: TRBV27
CDR3aa: CASTLGAGGSYEQYF
CDR3nt: TGTGCCAGCACCCTGGGGGCAGGGGGTAGCTACGAGCAGTACTTC

abundance: medium-sized
j_gene: TRBJ1-1
d_gene: -
v_gene: TRBV20-1
CDR3aa: CSASSHGGENTEAFF
CDR3nt: TGCAGTGCTAGTAGCCACGGGGGGGAGAACACTGAAGCTTTCTTT

abundance: medium-sized
j_gene: TRBJ1-1
d_gene: -
v_gene: TRBV6-1
CDR3aa: CASSDEGAVTNTEAFF
CDR3nt: TGTGCCAGCAGTGATGAGGGAGCAGTCACCAACACTGAAGCTTTCTTT

abundance: few
j_gene: TRBJ1-2
d_gene: TRBD1
v_gene: TRBV7-2
CDR3aa: CASRAFRDSYGYTF
CDR3nt: TGTGCCAGCAGGGCATTCCGGGACAGCTATGGCTACACCTTC

abundance: few
j_gene: TRBJ1-2
d_gene: -
v_gene: TRBV11-2
CDR3aa: CASSLTGARDYTF
CDR3nt: TGTGCCAGCAGCTTGACGGGGGCGCGAGACTACACCTTC

abundance: -
j_gene: TRBJ1-3
d_gene: -
v_gene: TRBV7-9
CDR3aa: CASSSTGSGGNTIYF
CDR3nt: TGTGCCAGCAGCTCAACAGGGTCAGGCGGAAACACCATATATTTT

abundance: few
j_gene: TRBJ1-5
d_gene: TRBD1
v_gene: TRBV7-2
CDR3aa: CASSLGTVVTQPQHF
CDR3nt: TGTGCCAGCAGCCTCGGGACAGTAGTTACTCAGCCCCAGCATTTT

abundance: -
j_gene: TRBJ2-1
d_gene: TRBD2
v_gene: TRBV7-2
CDR3aa: CASSQGLASYNEQFF
CDR3nt: TGTGCCAGCAGCCAGGGACTAGCTTCCTACAATGAGCAGTTCTTC

abundance: few
j_gene: TRBJ2-3
d_gene: TRBD2
v_gene: TRBV7-8
CDR3aa: CASSQLAGGLDTQYF
CDR3nt: TGTGCCAGCAGCCAACTAGCGGGGGGGCTTGATACGCAGTATTTT

abundance: -
j_gene: TRBJ2-5
d_gene: -
v_gene: TRBV12-3/TRBV12-4
CDR3aa: CASSVGVYQETQYF
CDR3nt: TGTGCCAGCAGTGTAGGGGTGTACCAAGAGACCCAGTACTTC

abundance: -
j_gene: TRBJ2-3
d_gene: -
v_gene: TRBV7-3
CDR3aa: CASSPMRSTDTQYF
CDR3nt: TGTGCCAGCAGCCCCATGCGGTCGACAGATACGCAGTATTTT

abundance: -
j_gene: TRBJ2-3
d_gene: -
v_gene: TRBV20-1
CDR3aa: CSASRIRTDTQYF
CDR3nt: TGCAGTGCTAGCAGGATCAGAACAGATACGCAGTATTTT

abundance: large
j_gene: TRBJ1-2
d_gene: -
v_gene: TRBV2
CDR3aa: CASSGDTGIYGYTF
CDR3nt: TGTGCCAGCAGCGGTGATACAGGGATCTATGGCTACACCTTC

abundance: medium-sized
j_gene: TRBJ1-1
d_gene: -
v_gene: TRBV12-3/TRBV12-4
CDR3aa: CASEGVGTEAFF
CDR3nt: TGTGCCAGCGAGGGAGTTGGAACTGAAGCTTTCTTT

abundance: -
j_gene: TRBJ1-5
d_gene: -
v_gene: TRBV20-1
CDR3aa: CSARLGSNSNQPQHF
CDR3nt: TGCAGTGCTAGATTAGGGTCTAATAGCAATCAGCCCCAGCATTTT

abundance: few
j_gene: TRBJ2-7
d_gene: -
v_gene: TRBV30
CDR3aa: CAWTDKWEQYF
CDR3nt: TGTGCCTGGACCGACAAATGGGAGCAGTACTTC

abundance: few
j_gene: TRBJ2-7
d_gene: -
v_gene: TRBV5-8
CDR3aa: CASSLGKQYF
CDR3nt: TGTGCCAGCAGCTTGGGGAAGCAGTACTTC

abundance: -
j_gene: TRBJ1-1
d_gene: -
v_gene: TRBV18
CDR3aa: CASSPVGQTEAFF
CDR3nt: TGTGCCAGCTCACCTGTCGGGCAAACTGAAGCTTTCTTT

abundance: few
j_gene: TRBJ2-7
d_gene: -
v_gene: TRBV15
CDR3aa: CATSRARGQGMDEQYF
CDR3nt: TGTGCCACCAGCAGAGCTCGGGGGCAGGGAATGGACGAGCAGTACTTC

abundance: -
j_gene: TRBJ1-2
d_gene: TRBD1
v_gene: TRBV5-6
CDR3aa: CACSLARGTGLF
CDR3nt: TGTGCCTGCAGCTTGGCCCGAGGGACAGGGCTCTTC

abundance: -
j_gene: TRBJ2-7
d_gene: -
v_gene: TRBV6-1
CDR3aa: CASGPMGTRSGTHSYEQYF
CDR3nt: TGTGCCAGCGGCCCGATGGGGACTCGATCCGGGACTCACTCCTACGAGCAGTACTTC

abundance: few
j_gene: TRBJ2-2
d_gene: -
v_gene: TRBV12-3/TRBV12-4
CDR3aa: CASSAWDTGELFF
CDR3nt: TGTGCCAGCAGCGCATGGGACACCGGGGAGCTGTTTTTT

abundance: -
j_gene: TRBJ1-5
d_gene: -
v_gene: TRBV10-3
CDR3aa: CAITYSNQPQHF
CDR3nt: TGTGCCATCACTTATAGCAATCAGCCCCAGCATTTT

abundance: -
j_gene: TRBJ2-1
d_gene: -
v_gene: TRBV20-1
CDR3aa: CSARFSSSYNEQFF
CDR3nt: TGCAGTGCTAGATTTAGCAGCTCCTACAATGAGCAGTTCTTC

abundance: -
j_gene: TRBJ1-4
d_gene: -
v_gene: TRBV20-1
CDR3aa: CSARGGDRSEKLFF
CDR3nt: TGCAGTGCCCGAGGGGGGGATAGAAGTGAAAAACTGTTTTTT

abundance: -
j_gene: TRBJ2-2
d_gene: TRBD2
v_gene: TRBV28
CDR3aa: CASSLLRGGGTGELFF
CDR3nt: TGTGCCAGCAGTTTATTGCGGGGGGGCGGCACCGGGGAGCTGTTTTTT

abundance: -
j_gene: TRBJ1-6
d_gene: TRBD1
v_gene: TRBV12-3/TRBV12-4
CDR3aa: CASSRQGTNYNSPLHF
CDR3nt: TGTGCCAGCAGTCGACAGGGAACTAACTATAATTCACCCCTCCACTTT

abundance: -
j_gene: TRBJ1-4
d_gene: -
v_gene: TRBV4-1
CDR3aa: CASSRWTANEKLFF
CDR3nt: TGCGCCAGCAGCCGTTGGACAGCTAATGAAAAACTGTTTTTT

abundance: -
j_gene: TRBJ2-4
d_gene: -
v_gene: TRBV6-5
CDR3aa: CASSYGTAKNIQYF
CDR3nt: TGTGCCAGCAGTTACGGGACAGCCAAAAACATTCAGTACTTC

abundance: large
j_gene: TRBJ1-2
d_gene: -
v_gene: TRBV25-1
CDR3aa: CASSERARFYGYTF
CDR3nt: TGTGCCAGCAGTGAAAGGGCCCGCTTCTATGGCTACACCTTC

abundance: -
j_gene: TRBJ2-7
d_gene: -
v_gene: TRBV20-1
CDR3aa: CSARDRRRGANEQYF
CDR3nt: TGCAGTGCTAGAGATCGCAGGAGGGGGGCGAACGAGCAGTACTTC

abundance: -
j_gene: TRBJ2-7
d_gene: -
v_gene: TRBV12-3/TRBV12-4
CDR3aa: CASRRGAGGRYEQYF
CDR3nt: TGTGCCAGCAGACGTGGAGCGGGTGGCCGCTACGAGCAGTACTTC

abundance: -
j_gene: TRBJ2-3
d_gene: TRBD2
v_gene: TRBV10-2
CDR3aa: CASSSGGTQYF
CDR3nt: TGCGCCAGCAGTTCGGGAGGCACGCAGTATTTT

abundance: few
j_gene: TRBJ2-3
d_gene: -
v_gene: TRBV2
CDR3aa: CASSQWRGPTDTQYF
CDR3nt: TGTGCCAGCTCACAATGGCGGGGACCCACAGATACGCAGTATTTT

abundance: few
j_gene: TRBJ1-2
d_gene: -
v_gene: TRBV23-1
CDR3aa: CASSQLVAF
CDR3nt: TGCGCCAGCAGTCAATTGGTCGCCTTC

abundance: -
j_gene: TRBJ1-2
d_gene: -
v_gene: TRBV7-2
CDR3aa: CASSLNPGLYGYTF
CDR3nt: TGTGCCAGCAGCTTAAATCCAGGGTTGTATGGCTACACCTTC

abundance: -
j_gene: TRBJ1-1
d_gene: -
v_gene: TRBV19
CDR3aa: CASSPLSSVEIRTEAFF
CDR3nt: TGTGCCAGTAGCCCCCTCTCTTCCGTTGAAATAAGGACTGAAGCTTTCTTT

abundance: few
j_gene: TRBJ1-1
d_gene: -
v_gene: TRBV12-3/TRBV12-4
CDR3aa: CASSLNFEAFF
CDR3nt: TGTGCCAGCAGTTTGAACTTTGAAGCTTTCTTT

abundance: few
j_gene: TRBJ1-2
d_gene: TRBD1
v_gene: TRBV6-1
CDR3aa: CASSQPGQGRGYGYTF
CDR3nt: TGTGCCAGCAGCCAACCCGGACAGGGAAGGGGCTATGGCTACACCTTC

abundance: once
j_gene: TRBJ1-1
d_gene: -
v_gene: TRBV4-1
CDR3aa: CASSPVTGMDTEAFF
CDR3nt: TGCGCCAGCAGCCCCGTCACGGGGATGGACACTGAAGCTTTCTTT

abundance: few
j_gene: TRBJ2-2
d_gene: -
v_gene: TRBV10-3
CDR3aa: CAISESGRANTGELFF
CDR3nt: TGTGCCATCAGTGAGTCAGGCAGGGCGAACACCGGGGAGCTGTTTTTT

abundance: -
j_gene: TRBJ2-3
d_gene: TRBD1
v_gene: TRBV4-1
CDR3aa: CASSQDRTGASTDTQYF
CDR3nt: TGCGCCAGCAGCCAAGATCGAACAGGGGCTAGCACAGATACGCAGTATTTT

abundance: -
j_gene: TRBJ2-2
d_gene: -
v_gene: TRBV6-5
CDR3aa: CASSSPGLTGELFF
CDR3nt: TGTGCCAGCAGTTCACCGGGTTTAACCGGGGAGCTGTTTTTT

abundance: medium-sized
j_gene: TRBJ1-3
d_gene: -
v_gene: TRBV29-1
CDR3aa: CSVDPSGSGNTIYF
CDR3nt: TGCAGCGTTGACCCATCAGGCTCTGGAAACACCATATATTTT

abundance: few
j_gene: TRBJ2-3
d_gene: TRBD2
v_gene: TRBV27
CDR3aa: CASSSRPSGTRTDTQYF
CDR3nt: TGTGCCAGCAGTTCCCGGCCTAGCGGGACACGCACAGATACGCAGTATTTT

abundance: -
j_gene: TRBJ2-3
d_gene: -
v_gene: TRBV5-4
CDR3aa: CASSPGQILPSTDTQYF
CDR3nt: TGTGCCAGCAGCCCCGGACAGATTCTACCTAGCACAGATACGCAGTATTTT

abundance: few
j_gene: TRBJ2-7
d_gene: TRBD1
v_gene: TRBV6-2/TRBV6-3
CDR3aa: CASSYDRAAYEQYF
CDR3nt: TGTGCCAGCAGTTACGACAGGGCGGCCTACGAGCAGTACTTC

abundance: -
j_gene: TRBJ1-3
d_gene: TRBD1
v_gene: TRBV12-3/TRBV12-4
CDR3aa: CASNDRAQFSGNTMYF
CDR3nt: TGTGCCAGCAACGACAGGGCCCAGTTCTCTGGAAACACCATGTATTTT

abundance: few
j_gene: TRBJ2-5
d_gene: TRBD2
v_gene: TRBV2
CDR3aa: CASRIKASGLGEETQYF
CDR3nt: TGTGCCAGCAGAATCAAGGCTAGCGGCCTTGGGGAAGAGACCCAGTACTTC

abundance: few
j_gene: TRBJ2-7
d_gene: -
v_gene: TRBV19
CDR3aa: CASSTRQVLDEQYF
CDR3nt: TGTGCCAGTAGTACCAGACAGGTCCTGGACGAGCAGTACTTC

abundance: -
j_gene: TRBJ1-4
d_gene: -
v_gene: TRBV25-1
CDR3aa: CASSPLGGANEKLFF
CDR3nt: TGTGCCAGCAGCCCCCTGGGGGGAGCTAATGAAAAACTGTTTTTT

abundance: few
j_gene: TRBJ1-2
d_gene: -
v_gene: TRBV29-1
CDR3aa: CSVEGDRTNYGYTF
CDR3nt: TGCAGCGTAGAAGGTGACAGAACCAACTATGGCTACACCTTC

abundance: -
j_gene: TRBJ2-3
d_gene: TRBD1
v_gene: TRBV12-3/TRBV12-4
CDR3aa: CASSRDRSTDTQYF
CDR3nt: TGTGCCAGCAGCCGGGACAGAAGCACAGATACGCAGTATTTT

abundance: -
j_gene: TRBJ2-4
d_gene: -
v_gene: TRBV7-2
CDR3aa: CASSLGGSKNIQYF
CDR3nt: TGTGCCAGCAGCTTAGGGGGTTCCAAAAACATTCAGTACTTC

abundance: few
j_gene: TRBJ2-7
d_gene: TRBD1
v_gene: TRBV6-2/TRBV6-3
CDR3aa: CASSYSSDRDLYEQYF
CDR3nt: TGTGCCAGCAGTTACTCTTCGGACAGGGATTTGTACGAGCAGTACTTC

abundance: -
j_gene: TRBJ2-2
d_gene: -
v_gene: TRBV11-3
CDR3aa: CASSLVQGPGELFF
CDR3nt: TGTGCCAGCAGCTTAGTACAGGGCCCCGGGGAGCTGTTTTTT

abundance: few
j_gene: TRBJ2-2
d_gene: TRBD1
v_gene: TRBV30
CDR3aa: CAWRSRGSSTGELFF
CDR3nt: TGTGCCTGGAGGAGCAGGGGGTCGAGCACCGGGGAGCTGTTTTTT

abundance: few
j_gene: TRBJ2-1
d_gene: -
v_gene: TRBV7-2
CDR3aa: CASSLRDPGYEQFF
CDR3nt: TGTGCCAGCAGCTTACGCGACCCTGGCTATGAGCAGTTCTTC

abundance: -
j_gene: TRBJ1-3
d_gene: TRBD1
v_gene: TRBV6-5
CDR3aa: CASSYSMTGDISGNTIYF
CDR3nt: TGTGCCAGCAGTTACTCCATGACAGGGGATATCTCTGGAAACACCATATATTTT

abundance: -
j_gene: TRBJ1-4
d_gene: TRBD1
v_gene: TRBV10-3
CDR3aa: CAISEPDRGREKLFF
CDR3nt: TGTGCCATCAGTGAGCCGGACAGGGGGCGGGAAAAACTGTTTTTT